These 2 T cell receptor beta chains were sequenced from one sample in a study of T cell responses to AZD1222 COVID-19 vaccine. Libraries were prepared by immunoSEQ multiplex PCR; TCRdb keeps only in-frame clonotypes and omits some of them. This table has 95,000 to 100,000 clones, roughly 86% appearing once. This sample comprised peripheral blood, obtained 28 days after the second AZD1222 dose. The receptors were sampled from an adult who received the AZD1222 COVID-19 vaccine.

The chain combines TRBV7-9 with TRBJ2-2; the D gene is possibly TRBD2 (6 bases). Trimming removed 10 bases from V and 0 bases from J, with 15 bases in between. The CDR3 sequence is 15 residues long. Germline assignment: CDR1 SEHNR and CDR2 FQNEAQ (reference sequence). The CDR3: CATFSGTSNTGELFF. CDR3 DNA sequence: TGTGCCACTTTCTCCGGGACTTCGAACACCGGGGAGCTGTTTTTT.

This chain joins TRBV4-1 and TRBJ2-1, with 11 bases that match TRBD2. With 6 bases clipped from V and 8 bases from J, the junction kept 15 bases outside the gene matches. The germline CDR1 and CDR2 sequences are MGHRA and YSYEKL. CDR3 length equals 17 residues. CDR3 coding DNA: TGCGCCAGCAGGCAGTTCCATACCCTAGCGGGAGGCGATGAGCAGTTCTTC. This codes for CASRQFHTLAGGDEQFF.